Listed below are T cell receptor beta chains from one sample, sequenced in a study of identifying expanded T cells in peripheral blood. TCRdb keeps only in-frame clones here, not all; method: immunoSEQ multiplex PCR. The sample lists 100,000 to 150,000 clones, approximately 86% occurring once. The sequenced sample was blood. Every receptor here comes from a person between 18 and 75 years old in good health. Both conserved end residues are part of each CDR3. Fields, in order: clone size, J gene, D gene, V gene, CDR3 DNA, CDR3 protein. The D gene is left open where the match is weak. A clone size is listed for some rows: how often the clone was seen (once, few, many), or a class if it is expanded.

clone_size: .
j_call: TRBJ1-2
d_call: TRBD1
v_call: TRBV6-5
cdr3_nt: TGTGCCAGCAGTTTACATTGGACAGGCGAGGGGGATGGCTACACCTTC
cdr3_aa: CASSLHWTGEGDGYTF

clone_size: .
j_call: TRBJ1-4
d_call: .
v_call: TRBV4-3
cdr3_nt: TGCGCCAGCAGCTCTCCGGAGGGCGGGGGCTTGGGAAAACTGTTTTTT
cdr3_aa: CASSSPEGGGLGKLFF

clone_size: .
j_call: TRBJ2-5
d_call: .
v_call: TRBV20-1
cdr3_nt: TGCAGTGCTAGAAAATTTGAGACCCAGTACTTC
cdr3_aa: CSARKFETQYF

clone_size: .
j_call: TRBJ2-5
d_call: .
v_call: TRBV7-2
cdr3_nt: TGTGCCAGCAGCGTCGGAGGGCCCCTCCAAGAGACCCAGTACTTC
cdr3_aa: CASSVGGPLQETQYF

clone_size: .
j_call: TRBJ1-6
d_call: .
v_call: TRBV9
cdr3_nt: TGTGCCAGCAGCCGACTAGTAGGGGGGAATTCACCCCTCCACTTT
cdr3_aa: CASSRLVGGNSPLHF

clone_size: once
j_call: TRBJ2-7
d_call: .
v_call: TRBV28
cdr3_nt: TGTGCCAGCAGGCCTCTGGGGGTCGGCTCCTACGAGCAGTACTTC
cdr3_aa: CASRPLGVGSYEQYF

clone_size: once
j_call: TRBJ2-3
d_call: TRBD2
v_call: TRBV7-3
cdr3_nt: TGTGCCAGCAGCCCCCCCGGGGGGGGCACAGATACGCAGTATTTT
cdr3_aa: CASSPPGGGTDTQYF

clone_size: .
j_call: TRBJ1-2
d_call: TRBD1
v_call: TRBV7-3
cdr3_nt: TGTGCCAGCAGTTGGACAGGGGAGCCTTCATTTGGCTACACCTTC
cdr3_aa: CASSWTGEPSFGYTF

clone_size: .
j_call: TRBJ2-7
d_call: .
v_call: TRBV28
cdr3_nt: TGTGCCAGCAGAACCCCAGAAGCCAGGAGGTATCACGAGCAGTACTTC
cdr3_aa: CASRTPEARRYHEQYF

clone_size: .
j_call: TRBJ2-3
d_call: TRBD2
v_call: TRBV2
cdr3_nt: TGTGCCAGCAGTGCGGGGGGGCCTCTCGATACGCAGTATTTT
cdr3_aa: CASSAGGPLDTQYF

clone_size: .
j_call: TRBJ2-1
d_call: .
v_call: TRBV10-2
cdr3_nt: TGCGCCAGCAGTGAGTTCGGGACCAGCTCCTACAATGAGCAGTTCTTC
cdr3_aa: CASSEFGTSSYNEQFF

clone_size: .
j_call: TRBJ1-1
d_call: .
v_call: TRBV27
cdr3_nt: TGTGCCAGCAGTTCTAAGGGTGGGACTGAAGCTTTCTTT
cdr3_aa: CASSSKGGTEAFF

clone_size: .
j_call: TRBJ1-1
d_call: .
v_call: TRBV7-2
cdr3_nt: TGTGCCAGCAGCAAAGGGACTGCCTCCTCGAACACTGAAGCTTTCTTT
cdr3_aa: CASSKGTASSNTEAFF

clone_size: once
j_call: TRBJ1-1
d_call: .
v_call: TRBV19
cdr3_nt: TGTGCCAGTAGTATCACAGGGAAGGACACTGAAGCTTTCTTT
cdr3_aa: CASSITGKDTEAFF

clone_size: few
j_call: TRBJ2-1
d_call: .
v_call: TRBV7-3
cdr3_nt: TGTGCCAGCAGCTTACTTGACAGCAATGAGCAGTTCTTC
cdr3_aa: CASSLLDSNEQFF

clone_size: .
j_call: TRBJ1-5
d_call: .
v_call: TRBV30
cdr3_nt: TGTGCCTGGAGTGTAGCATATAGCAATCAGCCCCAGCATTTT
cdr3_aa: CAWSVAYSNQPQHF

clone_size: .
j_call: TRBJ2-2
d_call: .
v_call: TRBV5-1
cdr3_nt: TGCGCCAGCAGCCCCCGGCAGAACACCGGGGAGCTGTTTTTT
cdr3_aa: CASSPRQNTGELFF

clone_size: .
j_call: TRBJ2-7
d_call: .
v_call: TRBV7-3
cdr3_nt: TGTGCCAGCAGCCTAGGGTTTTCCTACGAGCAGTACTTC
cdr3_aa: CASSLGFSYEQYF

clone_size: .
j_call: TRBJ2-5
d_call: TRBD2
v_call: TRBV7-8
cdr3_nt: TGTGCCATGAGAGCGGGGGGCCAAGAGACCCAGTACTTC
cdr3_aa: CAMRAGGQETQYF

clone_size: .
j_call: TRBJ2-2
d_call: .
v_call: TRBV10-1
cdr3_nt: TGCGCCAGCAGTCGAACCGAGGGAGGTTGGAACACCGGGGAGCTGTTTTTT
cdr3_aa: CASSRTEGGWNTGELFF

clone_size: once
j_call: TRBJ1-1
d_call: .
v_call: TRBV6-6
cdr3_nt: TGTGCCAGCACATGGGTGAACACTGAAGCTTTCTTT
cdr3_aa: CASTWVNTEAFF

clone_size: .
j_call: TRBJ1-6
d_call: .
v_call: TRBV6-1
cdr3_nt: TGTGCCAGCAGTGAAGGTGGAGAGTACACACCCCTCCACTTT
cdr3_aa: CASSEGGEYTPLHF

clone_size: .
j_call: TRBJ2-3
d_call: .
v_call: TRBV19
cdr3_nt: TGTGCCAGTAGAGTGGACAGACTCACAGATACGCAGTATTTT
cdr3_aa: CASRVDRLTDTQYF

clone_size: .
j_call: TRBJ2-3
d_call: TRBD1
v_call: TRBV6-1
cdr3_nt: TGTGCCAGCAGTGCCAAGGACAGGGGCCTAACAGATACGCAGTATTTT
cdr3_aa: CASSAKDRGLTDTQYF

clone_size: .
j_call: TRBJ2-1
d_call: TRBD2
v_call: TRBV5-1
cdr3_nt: TGCGCCAGCAGCCTGGGGCCTACTAGCGTCAGCAATGAGCAGTTCTTC
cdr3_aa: CASSLGPTSVSNEQFF

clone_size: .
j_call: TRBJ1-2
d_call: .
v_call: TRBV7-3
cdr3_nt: TGTGCCAGCAGCTTGGGACACACTAACTATGGCTACACCTTC
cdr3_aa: CASSLGHTNYGYTF

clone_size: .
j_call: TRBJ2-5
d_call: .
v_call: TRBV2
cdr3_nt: TGTGCCAGCATTCTACCGGGTAGGCAAGAGACCCAGTACTTC
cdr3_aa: CASILPGRQETQYF

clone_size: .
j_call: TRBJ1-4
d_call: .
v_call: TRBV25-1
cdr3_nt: TGTGCCAGCAGTGAAGGGGGGGTAGTTGAAAAACTGTTTTTT
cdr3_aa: CASSEGGVVEKLFF

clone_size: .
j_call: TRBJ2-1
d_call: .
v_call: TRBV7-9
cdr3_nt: TGTGCCAGCAGCTTTGGGGTTAATGAGCAGTTCTTC
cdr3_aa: CASSFGVNEQFF

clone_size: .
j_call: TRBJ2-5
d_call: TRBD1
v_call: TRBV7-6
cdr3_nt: TGTGCCAGCAGCCTTGGGACAGAAGAGACCCAGTACTTC
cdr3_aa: CASSLGTEETQYF

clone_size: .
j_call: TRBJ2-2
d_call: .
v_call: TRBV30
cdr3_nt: TGTGCCTGGAGTGTAACCGGGGAGCTGTTTTTT
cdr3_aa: CAWSVTGELFF

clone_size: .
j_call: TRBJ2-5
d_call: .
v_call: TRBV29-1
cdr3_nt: TGCAGCGTCCAACAGGACTTCCAAGAGACCCAGTACTTC
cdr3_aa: CSVQQDFQETQYF

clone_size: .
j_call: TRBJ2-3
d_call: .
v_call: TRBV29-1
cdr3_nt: TGCAGCGTTGAATCCAGCGGGAGCACAGATACGCAGTATTTT
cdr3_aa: CSVESSGSTDTQYF

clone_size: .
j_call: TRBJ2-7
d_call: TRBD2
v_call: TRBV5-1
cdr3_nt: TGCGCCAGCAGCTTGGTTGATTGGGGACTAGCGGGAGGGGAGCAGTACTTC
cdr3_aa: CASSLVDWGLAGGEQYF

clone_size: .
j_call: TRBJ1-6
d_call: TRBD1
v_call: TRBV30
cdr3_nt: TGTGCCCGACGGACAGGGCGTAATAATTCACCCCTCCACTTT
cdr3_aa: CARRTGRNNSPLHF

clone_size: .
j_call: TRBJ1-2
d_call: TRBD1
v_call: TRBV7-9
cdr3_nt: TGTGCCAGCAGCGGACAGGGGACCTATGGCTACACCTTC
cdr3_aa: CASSGQGTYGYTF

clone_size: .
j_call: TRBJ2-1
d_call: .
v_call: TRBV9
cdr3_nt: TGTGCCAGCAGCGTAGGAGGTAATAGCGGAGACTACAATGAGCAGTTCTTC
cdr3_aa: CASSVGGNSGDYNEQFF

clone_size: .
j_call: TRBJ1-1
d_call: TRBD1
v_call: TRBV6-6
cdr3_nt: TGTGCCAGCAGTTACTCACAGGGGTTGACTGAAGCTTTCTTT
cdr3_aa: CASSYSQGLTEAFF

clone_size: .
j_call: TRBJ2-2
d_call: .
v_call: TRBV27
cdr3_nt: TGTGCCAGCAGTTTAAGGGTCGGTTACACCGGGGAGCTGTTTTTT
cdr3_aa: CASSLRVGYTGELFF

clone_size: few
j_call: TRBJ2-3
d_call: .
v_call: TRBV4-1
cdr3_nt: TGCGCCAGCAGCCAAGAGGAACTATCCACAGATACGCAGTATTTT
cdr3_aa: CASSQEELSTDTQYF

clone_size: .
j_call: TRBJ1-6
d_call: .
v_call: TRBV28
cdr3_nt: TGTGCCAGCAGCCGCCGGCAATTGACCCTCCACTTT
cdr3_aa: CASSRRQLTLHF

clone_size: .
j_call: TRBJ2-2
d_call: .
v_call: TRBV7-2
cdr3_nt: TGTGCCAGCAGCCCGGGACCGGACACCGGGGAGCAGTTTTTT
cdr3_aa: CASSPGPDTGEQFF

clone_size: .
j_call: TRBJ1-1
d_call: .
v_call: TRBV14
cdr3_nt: TGTGCCAGCAGCCTCACGGGGGGGACTGAAGCTTTCTTT
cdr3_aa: CASSLTGGTEAFF

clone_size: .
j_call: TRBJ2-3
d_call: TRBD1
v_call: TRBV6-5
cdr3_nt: TGTGCCAGCAGTTACTCGCAGGGGGCTGGAACAGATACGCAGTATTTT
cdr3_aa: CASSYSQGAGTDTQYF

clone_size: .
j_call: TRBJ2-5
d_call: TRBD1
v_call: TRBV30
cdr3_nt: TGTGCCTGGAGTGGGGACAGCCAAGAGACCCAGTACTTC
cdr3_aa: CAWSGDSQETQYF

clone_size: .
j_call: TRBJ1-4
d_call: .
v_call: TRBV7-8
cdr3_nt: TGTGCCAGCAGCCGGACTTCTGAGGTGGAAAAACTGTTTTTT
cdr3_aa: CASSRTSEVEKLFF

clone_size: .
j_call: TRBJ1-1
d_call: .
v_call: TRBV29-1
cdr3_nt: TGCAGCGGCGGGGACACTGAAGCTTTCTTT
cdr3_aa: CSGGDTEAFF

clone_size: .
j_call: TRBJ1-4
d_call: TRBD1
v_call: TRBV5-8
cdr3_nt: TGTGCCAGCAGCTTGTTGCGGACAGGGATGTTTTTT
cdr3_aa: CASSLLRTGMFF

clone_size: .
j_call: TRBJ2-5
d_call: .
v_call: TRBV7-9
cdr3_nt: TGTGCCAGCAGCCCGCGCGGAGGGGGCCTCGAGACCCAGTACTTC
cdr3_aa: CASSPRGGGLETQYF

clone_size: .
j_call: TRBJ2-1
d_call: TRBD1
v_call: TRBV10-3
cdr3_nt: TGTGCCATCAGCCCAAGACAGGGTACGATCAATGAGCAGTTCTTC
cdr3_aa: CAISPRQGTINEQFF

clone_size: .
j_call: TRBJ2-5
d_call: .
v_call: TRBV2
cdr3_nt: TGTGCCAGCAGGTCGTACGGCCAAGAGACCCAGTACTTC
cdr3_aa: CASRSYGQETQYF

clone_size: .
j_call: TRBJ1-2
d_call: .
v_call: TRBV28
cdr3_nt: TGTGCCAGCAGTTTCTCGGGCCTCTTCTATGGCTACACCTTC
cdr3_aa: CASSFSGLFYGYTF

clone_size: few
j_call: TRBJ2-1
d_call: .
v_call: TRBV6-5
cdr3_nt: TGTGCCAGCAGCCTCGCGGCAGGGGGGTTAGAGCAGTTCTTC
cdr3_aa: CASSLAAGGLEQFF

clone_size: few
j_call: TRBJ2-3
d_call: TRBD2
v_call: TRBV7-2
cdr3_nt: TGTGCCAGCAGCTTCCTATCTAGCGGGGGGCGGTCAGATACGCAGTATTTT
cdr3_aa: CASSFLSSGGRSDTQYF